This T cell receptor (beta chain) was sequenced during a study of early T cells in non-severe SARS-CoV-2 infection. The table lists this clonotype with a few counts. Germline lookup yields CDR1 KGHDR and CDR2 SFDVKD. This CDR3 has 13 residues. The V end lost 9 bases, the J end lost 0 bases, and 7 bases lay between the germline ends. TCRdb re-called the 5' RACE reads with MiXCR, one entry per CDR3 protein. Found here are some 40,000 distinct CDR3 sequences, around 6.1% of them singletons; the top ten hold around 21%. The sequence was obtained from an adult who was a healthcare worker with PCR-confirmed SARS-CoV-2 infection or an uninfected control (not recorded which). The chain carries TRBV24-1 and TRBJ1-4, with D possibly TRBD1 on 5 matching bases. Sequenced here: whole blood, sampled at baseline. The CDR3 loop reads CATSGSTNEKLFF. The CDR3 region has the DNA TGTGCCACCTCAGGGTCAACTAATGAAAAACTGTTTTTT.